This TCR beta chain was retrieved from a study of cytomegalovirus exposure and HLA in healthy donors. The CDR3 is 13 amino acids. Germline V gene lookup returns CDR1 SGHNT and CDR2 YENEEA. The V end was cut by 6 bases, the J end by 3 bases, with 12 bases between. Study-wide results and caveats: Researchers reportedly found TCR beta sequences accurately predicted most subjects' HLA-A and HLA-B alleles. TCR beta chain V- and J-gene trimming was linked, in a later analysis, to a missense variant in DCLRE1C. Relative to the approximately 700-donor mean, N-insertions were reportedly fewer in an Asian-associated ancestry cluster in a later analysis. In a later analysis, HLA-associated TCR beta chains were more clonally expanded than equally common others.

The PCR used 60 Vbeta and 13 Jbeta primers. The repertoire was sequenced with immunoSEQ multiplex PCR; TCRdb's copy has only in-frame clones and lacks some. The table includes a few hundred thousand clones, over 70% detected once. With respect to this clone: No antigen is known for it.

The receptor's source is a woman aged 60-75 years in good health and CMV-seropositive. The sequenced sample was PBMCs. This chain uses TRBV11-3 with TRBJ2-7; tentatively, D is TRBD2 (7 bases). DNA for the CDR3: TGTGCCAGCAGTATTAGGGGGGGCTACGAGCAGTACTTC. The encoded protein is CASSIRGGYEQYF.